This T cell receptor (beta chain) is drawn from a study of cytotoxic CD8 clonotypes in ibrutinib-treated CLL. As for this clone: Its antigen is unknown.

Germline values: CDR1 LNHDA, CDR2 SQIVND (reference sequence). The CDR3 consists of 15 residues. The J segment lost 0 bases and the V segment lost 6 bases, leaving 1 base of the junction unmatched. PBMCs were cryopreserved, and 1.5 to 2.5 micrograms of genomic DNA from them went into TCR beta libraries. Notes on the study in general: While tracking circulating CD8+ T-cell counts, baseline clonality exceeded that of age-matched healthy donors.

The assay was immunoSEQ multiplex PCR, and TCRdb's table has in-frame clones only and misses some. There are tens of thousands of clones in the sample; roughly 62% occur only once, and more than 25% lies in the top ten. This TCR was sampled from a human donor with chronic lymphocytic leukemia. The source material was PBMCs, sampled after 24 months of ibrutinib treatment. The chain uses TRBV19 and TRBJ2-3, with 12 nucleotides matching TRBD2. This CDR3 is CASRLAGGSTDTQYF. CDR3 nucleotide sequence: TGTGCCAGTAGGCTAGCGGGGGGGAGCACAGATACGCAGTATTTT.